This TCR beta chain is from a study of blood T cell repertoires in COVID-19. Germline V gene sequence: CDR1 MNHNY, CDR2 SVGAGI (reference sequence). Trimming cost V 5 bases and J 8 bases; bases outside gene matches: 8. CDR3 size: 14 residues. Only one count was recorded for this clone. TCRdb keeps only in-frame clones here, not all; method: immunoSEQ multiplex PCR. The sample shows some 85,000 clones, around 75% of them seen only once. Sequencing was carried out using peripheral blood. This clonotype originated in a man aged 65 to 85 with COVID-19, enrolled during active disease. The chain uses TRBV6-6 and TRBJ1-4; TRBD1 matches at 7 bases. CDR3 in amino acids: CASSTWTGGEKLFF. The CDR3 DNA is TGTGCCAGCAGTACTTGGACAGGCGGGGAAAAACTGTTTTTT.